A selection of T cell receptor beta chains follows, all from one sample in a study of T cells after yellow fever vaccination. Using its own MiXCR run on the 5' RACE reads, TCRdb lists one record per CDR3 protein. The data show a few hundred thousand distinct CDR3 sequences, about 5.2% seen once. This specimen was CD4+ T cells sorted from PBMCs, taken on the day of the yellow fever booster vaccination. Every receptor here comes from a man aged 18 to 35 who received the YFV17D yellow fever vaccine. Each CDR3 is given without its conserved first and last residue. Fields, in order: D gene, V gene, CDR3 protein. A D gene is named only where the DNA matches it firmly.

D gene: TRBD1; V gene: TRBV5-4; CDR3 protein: ASSPGQGPQETQY
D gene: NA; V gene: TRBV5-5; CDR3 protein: ASSLVYGYT
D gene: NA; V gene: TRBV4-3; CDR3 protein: ASSQDFEGTDTGELF
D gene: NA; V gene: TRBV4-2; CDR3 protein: ASSQRGVDTQY
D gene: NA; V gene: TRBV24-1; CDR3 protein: ATSDVRAANTGELF
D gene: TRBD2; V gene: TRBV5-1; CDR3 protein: ASSLIAGEETQY
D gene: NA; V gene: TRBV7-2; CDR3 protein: ASSFGGPTEAF
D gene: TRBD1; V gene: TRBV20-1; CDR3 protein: SARDKGQGKRELF
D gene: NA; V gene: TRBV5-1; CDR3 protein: ASTSEGDTQY
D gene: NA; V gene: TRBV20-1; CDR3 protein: SASFGYT
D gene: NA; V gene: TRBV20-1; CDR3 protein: SAAPAYGNTGELF
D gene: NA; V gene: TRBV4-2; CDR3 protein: ASSQVAFSTDTQY
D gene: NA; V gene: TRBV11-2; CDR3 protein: ASSARGDYSNQPQH
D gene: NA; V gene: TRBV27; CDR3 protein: ASSWTGPREKLF
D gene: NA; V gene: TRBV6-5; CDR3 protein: ASSYSKGSTGTDTQY
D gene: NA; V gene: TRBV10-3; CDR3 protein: AIGSATVRNSPLH
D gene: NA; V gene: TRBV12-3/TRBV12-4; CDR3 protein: ASSFSERTPQH
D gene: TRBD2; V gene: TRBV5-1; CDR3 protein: ASSFGGASDTQY
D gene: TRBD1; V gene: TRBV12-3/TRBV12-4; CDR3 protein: ASSRGQGTGELF
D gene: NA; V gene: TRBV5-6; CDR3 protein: ASSNDDYEQY
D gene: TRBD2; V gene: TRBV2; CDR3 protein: ASRSGVAETQY
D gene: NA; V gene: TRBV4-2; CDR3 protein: ASSQEWGPGGNIQY
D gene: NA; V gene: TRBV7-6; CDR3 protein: ASSQTGSWGTGELF
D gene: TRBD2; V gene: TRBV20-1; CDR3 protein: SAQTSGGADTQY
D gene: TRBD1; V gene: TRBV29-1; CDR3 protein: SPDRGGGAF
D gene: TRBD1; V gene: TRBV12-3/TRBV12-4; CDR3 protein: ASSVQGAKETQY
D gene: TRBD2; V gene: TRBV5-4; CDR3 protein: ASSLGGLAGETQY
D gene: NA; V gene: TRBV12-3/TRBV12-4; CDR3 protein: ASSLLSNSNQPQH
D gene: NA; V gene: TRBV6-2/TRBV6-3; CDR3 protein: ASSEPGQGRRSPLH
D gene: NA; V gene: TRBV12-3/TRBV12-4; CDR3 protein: ASSFSEYEETQY
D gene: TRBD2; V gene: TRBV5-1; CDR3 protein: ASSLDTSGDTDTQY
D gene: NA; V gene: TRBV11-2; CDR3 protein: ASSSQGPAEQF
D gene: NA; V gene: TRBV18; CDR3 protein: ASSPGRITEAF
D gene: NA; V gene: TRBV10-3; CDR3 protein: AISGQGGYGYT
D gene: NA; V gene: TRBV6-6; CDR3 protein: ASSKWGRSSYEQY
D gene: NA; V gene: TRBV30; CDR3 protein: AWSTRDNQPQH
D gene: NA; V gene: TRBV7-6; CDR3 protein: ASSPHHRVATYNEQF
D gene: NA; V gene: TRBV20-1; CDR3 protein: SARRDGPYNQPQH
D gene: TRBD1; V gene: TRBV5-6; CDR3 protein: ASSAGTGRVQPQH
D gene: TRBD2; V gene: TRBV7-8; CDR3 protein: ASSSGLAGYNEQF
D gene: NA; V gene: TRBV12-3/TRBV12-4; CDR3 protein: ASSLRGAYSPELF
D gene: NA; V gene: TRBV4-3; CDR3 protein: ASSYLAASTDTQY
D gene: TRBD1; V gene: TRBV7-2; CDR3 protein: ASSTHQGARGGYT
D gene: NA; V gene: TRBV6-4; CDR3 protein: ASSGQINSDTQY
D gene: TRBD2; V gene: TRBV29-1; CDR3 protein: SIVPGLANRPRYNEQF
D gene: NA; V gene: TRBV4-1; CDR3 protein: ASSQYGTGPEAF
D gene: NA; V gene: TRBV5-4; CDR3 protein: ASSIREAAGGYT
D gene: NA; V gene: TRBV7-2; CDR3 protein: ASSWGPKETQY
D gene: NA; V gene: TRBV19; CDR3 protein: ASSTVILAGEQF
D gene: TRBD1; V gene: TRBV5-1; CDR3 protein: ASSFETGGGELF
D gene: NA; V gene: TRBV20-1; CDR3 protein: SARDLQGLSGANVLT
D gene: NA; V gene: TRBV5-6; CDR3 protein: ASSFSGAFYNSPLH
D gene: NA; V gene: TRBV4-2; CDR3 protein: ASSQANGLNTEAF
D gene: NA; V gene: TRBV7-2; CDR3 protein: ASSLRDSAYGYT
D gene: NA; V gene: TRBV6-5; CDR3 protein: ASSYAYRDTEAF
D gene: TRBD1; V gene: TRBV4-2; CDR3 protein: ASSQEGGIYTGELF
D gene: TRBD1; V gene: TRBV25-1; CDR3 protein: ASSVTGGNTIY
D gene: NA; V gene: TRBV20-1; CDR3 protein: SATAGNQPQH
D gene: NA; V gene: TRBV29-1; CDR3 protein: SVAGGENTGELF